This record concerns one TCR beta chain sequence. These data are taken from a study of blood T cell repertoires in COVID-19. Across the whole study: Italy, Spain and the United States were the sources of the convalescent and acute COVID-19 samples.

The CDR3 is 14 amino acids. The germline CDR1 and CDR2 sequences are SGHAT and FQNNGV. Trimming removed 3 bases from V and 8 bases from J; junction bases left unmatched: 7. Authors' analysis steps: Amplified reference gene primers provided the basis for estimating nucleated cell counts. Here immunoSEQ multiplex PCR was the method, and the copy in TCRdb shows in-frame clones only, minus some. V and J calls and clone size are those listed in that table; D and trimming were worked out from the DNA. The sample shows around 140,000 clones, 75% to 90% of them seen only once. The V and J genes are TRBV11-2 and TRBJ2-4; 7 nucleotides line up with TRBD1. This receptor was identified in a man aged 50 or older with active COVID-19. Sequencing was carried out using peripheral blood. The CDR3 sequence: CASSLTGRGDIQYF. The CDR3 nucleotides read TGTGCCAGCAGCTTGACAGGGCGAGGGGACATTCAGTACTTC.